The 17 T cell receptor beta chains listed next were all sequenced from one sample in a study of response to subunit inactivated influenza vaccine. In TCRdb, the RT-PCR reads were re-called with MiXCR into one record per CDR3 protein. This table holds 650,000 to 800,000 distinct CDR3 sequences, under 20% found once. Specimen: PBMCs from blood, collected more than 4 days after vaccination. Receptor source: a man in his forties or fifties who received an inactivated influenza vaccine.

The CDR3 loop is CASSFSKSEGAKSNEQFF. The CDR3 nucleotides read TGTGCCAGCAGCTTTAGCAAAAGTGAGGGGGCTAAATCTAATGAGCAGTTCTTC. J is TRBJ2-1 and V is TRBV7-6; 7 positions agree with TRBD1. The CDR3 sequence is 18 residues long. Germline CDR1 SGHVS, CDR2 FNYEAQ. With V trimmed by 3 bases and J by 7 bases, 18 bases remained unmatched.

The chain carries TRBV7-9 and TRBJ2-1, with D uncertain. This CDR3 has 14 residues. V was trimmed by 2 bases and J by 8 bases, leaving 13 bases between them. Germline CDR1 SEHNR, CDR2 FQNEAQ (reference sequence). CDR3 sequence reads: CASSLPRAPHEQFF. As DNA, the CDR3 is TGTGCCAGCAGCTTACCCCGGGCCCCCCATGAGCAGTTCTTC.

The sample holds many counts of this clonotype. This chain uses TRBV12-3 or TRBV12-4 with TRBJ2-7, with 12 bases that match TRBD2. This CDR3 has 15 residues. V lost 6 bases and J lost 0; bases outside the gene matches: 3. The CDR3 nucleotides are TGTGCCAGCAGCGGACTAGCGGGGCACTCCTACGAGCAGTACTTC. Translating it yields CASSGLAGHSYEQYF.

The chain carries TRBV10-3 and TRBJ1-1, with no clear D. Germline V lookup: CDR1 ENHRY, CDR2 SYGVKD. CDR3 length equals 14 residues. Trimming removed 6 bases at V and 4 bases at J, with 15 bases between. In DNA form, the CDR3 reads TGTGCCATCAGCAAGTCCCACCGCCGCACTGAAGCTTTCTTT. Translated, it gives CAISKSHRRTEAFF.

The chain recombines TRBV3-1 with TRBJ2-7; D is perhaps TRBD2 (6 bases). From germline, CDR1 is LGHDT and CDR2 YNNKEL (reference sequence). The ends were cut back, 1 base at V and 5 bases at J, with 12 bases in the middle. CDR3 length: 14 amino acids. The CDR3 DNA sequence: TGTGCCAGCAGCCAAGCGGGAGTTATCAACGAGCAGTACTTC. Its translation is CASSQAGVINEQYF.

This clonotype was counted between two and nine times. The CDR3 DNA is TGCGCCAGCAGCTTGGTGGGCCAGCGGAGCTCCTACGAGCAGTACTTC. It encodes CASSLVGQRSSYEQYF. This rearrangement joins TRBV5-1 to TRBJ2-7, with a tentative D call TRBD2 (5 bases). The CDR3 totals 16 residues. V gave up 0 bases and J gave up 0 bases, with 13 bases separating them. Germline CDR1 reads SGHRS; CDR2 reads YFSETQ.

This clonotype showed up just a few times. The DNA for the CDR3 is TGTGCCAGCAGCGTAGGTGGGTCGACAGTCGAAAAACTGTTTTTT. It translates to CASSVGGSTVEKLFF. J is TRBJ1-4 and V is TRBV9, with a weak D call TRBD1 (5 bases). The length of the CDR3 is 15 residues. V was pared by 0 bases and J by 8 bases, with 14 bases between. CDR1 is SGDLS, CDR2 YYNGEE, per germline.

This chain joins TRBV27 and TRBJ2-5; TRBD2 matches 7 bases. The CDR3 spans 14 residues. V dropped 3 bases and J dropped 5; count of bases not matched to a gene: 6. CDR1 MNHEY and CDR2 SMNVEV come from the germline V gene (reference sequence). This CDR3 reads CASSFTGGYETQYF. The CDR3 bases are TGTGCCAGCAGTTTTACGGGAGGCTACGAGACCCAGTACTTC.

This clonotype was seen a handful of times. The chain links TRBV30 to TRBJ2-1, with D uncertain. This CDR3 spans 12 amino acids. Germline loops: CDR1 GTSNPN, CDR2 SVGIG (reference sequence). Trimming took 0 bases from V and 9 from J, leaving 9 bases between them. CDR3: CAWSVISGEQFF. CDR3 DNA: TGTGCCTGGAGTGTGATATCGGGTGAGCAGTTCTTC.

This clonotype has more than one count but fewer than ten. The chain has TRBV5-1 and TRBJ2-2; D call uncertain. V was pared by 5 bases and J by 6 bases, with 11 bases between. This CDR3 has 13 amino acids. Germline V gene sequence: CDR1 SGHRS, CDR2 YFSETQ. The CDR3 coding sequence is TGCGCCAGCAGTCCCCAGATGGCCGGGGAGCTGTTTTTT. It codes for CASSPQMAGELFF.

The chain is built from TRBV20-1 and TRBJ1-1, with D perhaps TRBD1 (5 bases). V was cut by 2 bases and J by 3 bases, with 16 bases left in between. Germline CDR1 and CDR2: DFQATT and SNEGSKA (reference sequence). CDR3 length equals 15 residues. As DNA, the CDR3 is TGCAGTGCTAGATGGGGACTAGGGGTTTACACTGAAGCTTTCTTT. This sequence encodes CSARWGLGVYTEAFF.

The table lists this clonotype with many counts. The chain links TRBV29-1 to TRBJ1-5; 8 bases map to TRBD1. The V and J ends lost 6 bases and 3 bases, in that order; junction bases with no gene match: 4. The CDR3 extends over 13 amino acids. CDR1 SQVTM and CDR2 ANQGSEA come from the germline V gene. CDR3 coding DNA: TGCAGCGTCCGGGACAGGATCAATCAGCCCCAGCATTTT. Translated: CSVRDRINQPQHF. Variable domain in full (rest from reference TRBV29-1 and TRBJ1-5): SAVISQKPSRDICQRGTSLTIQCQVDSQVTMMFWYRQQPGQSLTLIATANQGSEATYESGFVIDKFPISRPNLTFSTLTVSNMSPEDSSIYLCSVRDRINQPQHFGDGTRLSIL.

This clonotype came up a few times. The chain carries TRBV20-1 and TRBJ2-5; tentatively, D is TRBD2 (7 bases). The CDR3 is made up of 13 amino acids. The germline gives CDR1 DFQATT, CDR2 SNEGSKA (reference sequence). The V end was cut by 4 bases, the J end by 2 bases, with 11 bases between. The CDR3 region has the DNA TGCAGTGCTAAGGGGGGGGATCAAGAGACCCAGTACTTC. Residues: CSAKGGDQETQYF.

This clonotype came up many times. The chain carries TRBV20-1 and TRBJ2-5; D remains ambiguous. Looked up from germline, CDR1 is DFQATT and CDR2 is SNEGSKA (reference sequence). The CDR3 is 13 residues long. The V end lost 8 bases, the J end lost 1 base, and 14 bases lay between the germline ends. This CDR3 is CSTEPPPQETQYF. The DNA of the CDR3 is TGCAGTACGGAGCCTCCCCCCCAAGAGACCCAGTACTTC.

The rearrangement uses TRBV20-1 and TRBJ2-1, with a possible D match to TRBD1 (5 bases). The CDR3 is 15 residues long. Germline CDR1 and CDR2: DFQATT and SNEGSKA (reference sequence). V was cut by 1 base and J by 3 bases, with 13 bases left in between. CDR3 sequence (DNA): TGCAGTGCTAGAGGTTGGCTAGGGGACTACAATGAGCAGTTCTTC. It yields the protein CSARGWLGDYNEQFF.

V and J are TRBV29-1 and TRBJ2-7, with D hard to call. The CDR3 has 13 residues. V lost 4 bases and J 0 bases, leaving 10 bases between the germline ends. The V gene's germline CDR1 is SQVTM and CDR2 ANQGSEA. The CDR3 protein is CSVVLQSSYEQYF. The CDR3 nucleotides read TGCAGCGTTGTTCTCCAATCCTCCTACGAGCAGTACTTC.

CDR3 sequence reads: CAISVLAGGAKNIQYF. CDR3 nucleotides: TGTGCCATCAGTGTCCTGGCGGGAGGAGCCAAAAACATTCAGTACTTC. V usage is TRBV10-3 and J usage is TRBJ2-4, with 8 positions matching TRBD2. The junction had 5 bases not matched to a gene; V was cut back by 4 bases and J by 0 bases. Germline V lookup: CDR1 ENHRY, CDR2 SYGVKD. The CDR3 is 16 amino acids.